This T cell receptor beta chain appears in the sequencing data of a study of blood T cell repertoires in COVID-19. Study at large: From the United States, Italy and Spain came samples of acute and convalescent COVID-19. The analysed material was cDNA or gDNA that came from T cells, B-cell-depleted T cells, or PBMCs.

As originally analysed: Estimation of nucleated cell counts relied on the amplification of reference gene primers. Sequenced by immunoSEQ multiplex PCR; TCRdb stores in-frame clones only, minus some. The V and J calls and clone size come from that table; D and trimming were worked out from the DNA. The sample holds around 100,000 clones, around 81% seen once. Specimen: peripheral blood. This receptor was identified in a man aged 55 to 70 with acute or convalescent COVID-19.

CDR3 bases: TGTGCCAGCAGCTTAGTCGAGGGGGCGTCGGGTCAGCCCCAGCATTTT. This gives the protein CASSLVEGASGQPQHF. This rearrangement joins TRBV7-8 to TRBJ1-5, with 7 bases identical to TRBD1. J was trimmed by 6 bases and V by 1 base; bases with no gene match: 9. The CDR3 is 16 amino acids. The germline V gene has CDR1 SGHVS and CDR2 FQNEAQ.